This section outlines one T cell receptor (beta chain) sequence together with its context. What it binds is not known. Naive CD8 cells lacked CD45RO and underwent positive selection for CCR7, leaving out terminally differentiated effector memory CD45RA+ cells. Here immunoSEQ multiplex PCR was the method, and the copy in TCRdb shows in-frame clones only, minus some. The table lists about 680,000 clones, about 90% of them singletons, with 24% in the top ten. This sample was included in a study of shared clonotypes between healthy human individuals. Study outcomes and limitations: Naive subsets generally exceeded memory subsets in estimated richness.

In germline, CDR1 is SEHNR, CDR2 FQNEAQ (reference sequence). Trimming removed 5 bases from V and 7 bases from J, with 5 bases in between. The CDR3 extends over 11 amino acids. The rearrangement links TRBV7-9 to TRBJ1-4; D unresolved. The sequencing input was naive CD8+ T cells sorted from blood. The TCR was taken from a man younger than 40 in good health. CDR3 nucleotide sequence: TGTGCCAGCAGCACGGGTGAAAAACTGTTTTTT. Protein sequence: CASSTGEKLFF.